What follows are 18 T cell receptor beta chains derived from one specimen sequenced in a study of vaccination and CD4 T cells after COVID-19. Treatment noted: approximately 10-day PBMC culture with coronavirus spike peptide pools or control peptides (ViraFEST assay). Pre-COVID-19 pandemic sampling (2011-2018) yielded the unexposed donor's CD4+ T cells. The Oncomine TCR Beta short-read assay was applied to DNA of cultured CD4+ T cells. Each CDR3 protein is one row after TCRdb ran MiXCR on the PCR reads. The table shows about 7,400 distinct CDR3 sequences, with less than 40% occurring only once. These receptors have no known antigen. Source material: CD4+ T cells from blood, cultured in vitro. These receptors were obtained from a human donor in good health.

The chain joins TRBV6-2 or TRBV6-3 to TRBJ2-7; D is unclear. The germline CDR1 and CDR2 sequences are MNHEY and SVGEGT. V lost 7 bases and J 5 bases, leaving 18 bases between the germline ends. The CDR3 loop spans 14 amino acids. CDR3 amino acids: CASNPFQGDDEQYF. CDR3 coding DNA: TGTGCCAGCAACCCCTTTCAAGGTGACGACGAGCAGTACTTC.

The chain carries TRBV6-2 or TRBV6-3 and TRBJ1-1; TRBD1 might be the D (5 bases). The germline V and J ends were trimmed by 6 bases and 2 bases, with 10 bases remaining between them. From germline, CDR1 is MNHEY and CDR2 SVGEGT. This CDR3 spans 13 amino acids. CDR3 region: CASRTGANTEAFF. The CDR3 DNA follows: TGTGCCAGCAGAACAGGAGCCAACACTGAAGCTTTCTTT.

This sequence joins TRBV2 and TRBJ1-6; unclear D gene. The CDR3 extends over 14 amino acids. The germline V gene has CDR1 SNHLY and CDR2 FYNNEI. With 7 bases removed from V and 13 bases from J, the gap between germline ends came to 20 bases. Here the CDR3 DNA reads TGTGCCAGCAAGCCACTGCTAAATATCATCCCCCTCCACTTT. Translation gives CASKPLLNIIPLHF.

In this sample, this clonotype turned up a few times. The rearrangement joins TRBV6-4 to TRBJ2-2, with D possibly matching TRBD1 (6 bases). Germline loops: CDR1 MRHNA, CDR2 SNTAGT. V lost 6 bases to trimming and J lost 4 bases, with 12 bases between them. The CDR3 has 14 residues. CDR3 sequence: CASSPTGTTGELFF. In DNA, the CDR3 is TGTGCCAGCAGCCCGACAGGTACCACCGGGGAGCTGTTTTTT.

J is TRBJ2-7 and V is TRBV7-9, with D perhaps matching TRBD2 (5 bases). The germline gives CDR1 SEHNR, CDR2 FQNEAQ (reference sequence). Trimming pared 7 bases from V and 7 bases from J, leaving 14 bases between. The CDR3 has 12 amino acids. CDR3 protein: CASTIGSGEQYF. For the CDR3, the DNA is TGTGCCAGCACTATCGGTTCGGGGGAGCAGTACTTC.

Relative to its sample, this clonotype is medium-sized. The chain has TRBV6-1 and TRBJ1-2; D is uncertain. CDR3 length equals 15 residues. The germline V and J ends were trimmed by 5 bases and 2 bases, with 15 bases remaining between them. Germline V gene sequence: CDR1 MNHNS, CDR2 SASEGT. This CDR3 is CASSTPGRPNYGYTF. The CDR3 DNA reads TGTGCCAGCAGTACCCCTGGCAGGCCCAACTATGGCTACACCTTC.

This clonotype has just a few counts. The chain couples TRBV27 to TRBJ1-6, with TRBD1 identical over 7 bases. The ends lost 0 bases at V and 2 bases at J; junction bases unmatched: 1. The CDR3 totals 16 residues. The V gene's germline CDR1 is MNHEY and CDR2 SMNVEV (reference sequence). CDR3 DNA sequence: TGTGCCAGCAGTTTATCGCAGGGGGCCTATAATTCACCCCTCCACTTT. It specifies CASSLSQGAYNSPLHF.

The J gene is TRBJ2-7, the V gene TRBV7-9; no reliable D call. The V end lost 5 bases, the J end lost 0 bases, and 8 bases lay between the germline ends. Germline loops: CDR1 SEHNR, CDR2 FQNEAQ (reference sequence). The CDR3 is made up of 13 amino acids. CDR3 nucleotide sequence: TGTGCCAGCAGCCTAGGGATCTCCTACGAGCAGTACTTC. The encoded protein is CASSLGISYEQYF.

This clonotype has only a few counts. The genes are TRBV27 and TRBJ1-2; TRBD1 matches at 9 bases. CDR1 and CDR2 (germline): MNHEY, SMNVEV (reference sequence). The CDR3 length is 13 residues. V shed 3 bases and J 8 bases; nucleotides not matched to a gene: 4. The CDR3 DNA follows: TGTGCCAGCAGTTTTGCCGGGACAGGGGGCTACACCTTC. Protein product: CASSFAGTGGYTF.

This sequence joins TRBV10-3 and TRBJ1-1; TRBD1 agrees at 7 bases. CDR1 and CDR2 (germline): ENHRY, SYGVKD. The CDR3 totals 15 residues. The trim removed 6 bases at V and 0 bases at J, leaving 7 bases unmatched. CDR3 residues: CAIRVTGTMNTEAFF. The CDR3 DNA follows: TGTGCCATCAGGGTGACAGGGACCATGAACACTGAAGCTTTCTTT.

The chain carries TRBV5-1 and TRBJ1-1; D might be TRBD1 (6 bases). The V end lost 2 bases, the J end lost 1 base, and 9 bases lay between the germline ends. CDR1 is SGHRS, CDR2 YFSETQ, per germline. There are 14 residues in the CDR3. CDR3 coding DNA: TGCGCCAGCAGCTTCCAACAGGGGAACACTGAAGCTTTCTTT. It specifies CASSFQQGNTEAFF.

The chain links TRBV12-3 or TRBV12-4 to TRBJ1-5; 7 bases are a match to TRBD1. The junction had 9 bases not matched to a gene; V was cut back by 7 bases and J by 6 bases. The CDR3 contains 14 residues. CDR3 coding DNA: TGTGCCAGCACCTATAGGGACAGTTCTCAGCCCCAGCATTTT. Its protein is CASTYRDSSQPQHF.

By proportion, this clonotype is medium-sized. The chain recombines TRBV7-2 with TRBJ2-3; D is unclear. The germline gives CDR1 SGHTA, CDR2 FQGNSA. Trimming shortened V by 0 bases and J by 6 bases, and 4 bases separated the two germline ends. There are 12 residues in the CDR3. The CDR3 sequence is CASSLATDTQYF. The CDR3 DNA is TGTGCCAGCAGCTTAGCGACTGATACGCAGTATTTT.

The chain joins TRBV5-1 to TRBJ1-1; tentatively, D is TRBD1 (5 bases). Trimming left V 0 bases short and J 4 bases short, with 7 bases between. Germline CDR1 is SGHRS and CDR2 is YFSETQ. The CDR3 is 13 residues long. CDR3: CASSLAGTTEAFF. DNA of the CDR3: TGCGCCAGCAGCTTGGCGGGGACCACTGAAGCTTTCTTT.

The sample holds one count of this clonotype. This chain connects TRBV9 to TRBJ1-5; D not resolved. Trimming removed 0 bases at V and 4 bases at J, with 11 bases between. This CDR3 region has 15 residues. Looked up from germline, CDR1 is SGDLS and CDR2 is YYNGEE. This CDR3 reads CASSVDLGFNQPQHF. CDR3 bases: TGTGCCAGCAGCGTAGACTTAGGGTTTAATCAGCCCCAGCATTTT. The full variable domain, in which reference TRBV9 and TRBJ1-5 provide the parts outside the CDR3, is DSGVTQTPKHLITATGQRVTLRCSPRSGDLSVYWYQQSLDQGLQFLIQYYNGEERAKGNILERFSAQQFPDLHSELNLSSLELGDSALYFCASSVDLGFNQPQHFGDGTRLSIL.

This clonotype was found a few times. CDR3 bases: TGTGCCAGCAGTCGGGACAGGTTAAGCTCTGGGGCCAACGTCCTGACTTTC. Residues: CASSRDRLSSGANVLTF. The chain recombines TRBV6-1 with TRBJ2-6, with TRBD1 matching over 8 bases. In germline, CDR1 is MNHNS, CDR2 SASEGT. The CDR3 runs 17 residues. V lost 5 bases, J lost 0 bases, and 6 bases stayed unmatched.

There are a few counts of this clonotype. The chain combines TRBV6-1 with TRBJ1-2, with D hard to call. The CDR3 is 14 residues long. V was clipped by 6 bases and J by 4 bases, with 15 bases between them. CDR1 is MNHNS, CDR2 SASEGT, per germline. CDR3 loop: CASSLGVQTYGYTF. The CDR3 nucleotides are TGTGCCAGCAGCCTAGGCGTGCAAACCTATGGCTACACCTTC.

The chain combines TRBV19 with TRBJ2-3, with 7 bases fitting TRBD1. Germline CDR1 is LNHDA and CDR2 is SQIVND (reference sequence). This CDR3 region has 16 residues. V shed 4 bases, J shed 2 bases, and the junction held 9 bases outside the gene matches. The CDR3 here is CASSTRQGLDTDTQYF. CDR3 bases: TGTGCCAGTAGTACTAGACAGGGTTTAGACACAGATACGCAGTATTTT.